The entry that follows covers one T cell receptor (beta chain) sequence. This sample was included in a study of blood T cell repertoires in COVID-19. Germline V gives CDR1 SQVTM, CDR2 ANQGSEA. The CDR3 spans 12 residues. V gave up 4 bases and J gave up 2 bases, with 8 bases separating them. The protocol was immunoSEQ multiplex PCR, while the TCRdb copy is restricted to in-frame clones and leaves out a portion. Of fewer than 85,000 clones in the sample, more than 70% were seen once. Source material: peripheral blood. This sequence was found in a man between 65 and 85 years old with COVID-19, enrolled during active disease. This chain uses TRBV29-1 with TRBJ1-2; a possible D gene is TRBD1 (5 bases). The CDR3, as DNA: TGCAGCGTTGCCAGGGCGAACTATGGCTACACCTTC. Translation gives CSVARANYGYTF.